The 5 T cell receptor beta chains below all came from one sample that was sequenced in a study of T cell responses to AZD1222 COVID-19 vaccine. This table comes from immunoSEQ multiplex PCR, and its TCRdb copy is limited to in-frame clones, with some not included. The repertoire holds about 35,000 clones, with around 84% as singletons. Sequences were derived from peripheral blood, sampled 28 days after the second AZD1222 dose. These TCRs come from an adult who received the AZD1222 COVID-19 vaccine.

The CDR3 nucleotides are TGTGCCTGGCTAGGTAGCGGAGATACGCAGTATTTT. The encoded protein is CAWLGSGDTQYF. The chain combines TRBV7-9 with TRBJ2-3; TRBD2 is a possible D gene (6 bases). Trimming stripped 11 bases from V and 5 bases from J, with 14 bases between. Germline-derived CDR1 and CDR2 are SEHNR and FQNEAQ (reference sequence). This CDR3 is 12 amino acids long.

The V gene is TRBV2, the J gene TRBJ1-3; tentative D call: TRBD1 (5 bases). The CDR3 extends over 15 amino acids. The V and J ends lost 1 base and 0 bases respectively, with 7 bases between them. In germline, CDR1 is SNHLY, CDR2 FYNNEI. The CDR3 is CASSEGQLSGNTIYF. As DNA, the CDR3 is TGTGCCAGCAGTGAAGGACAGCTCTCTGGAAACACCATATATTTT.

The rearrangement links TRBV2 to TRBJ2-4; TRBD1 aligns across 8 bases. CDR1 and CDR2 from the germline V gene are SNHLY and FYNNEI. Trimming took 4 bases from V and 0 from J; bases not matched to a gene: 2. The CDR3 extends over 15 amino acids. CDR3: CASSAGGLAKNIQYF. CDR3 in DNA: TGTGCCAGCAGTGCAGGGGGCTTAGCCAAAAACATTCAGTACTTC.

The V gene is TRBV5-1, the J gene TRBJ1-4, with 9 bases matching TRBD1. With V trimmed by 4 bases and J by 5 bases, 3 bases remained unmatched. This CDR3 is built from 14 residues. Germline V gene data show CDR1 as SGHRS and CDR2 as YFSETQ. CDR3 DNA: TGCGCCAGCAGCCAGGGACAGGGCAATGAAAAACTGTTTTTT. Encoded protein: CASSQGQGNEKLFF.

The chain joins TRBV7-9 to TRBJ1-2; no clear D gene. Germline CDR1 SEHNR, CDR2 FQNEAQ (reference sequence). The V gene lost 5 bases and the J gene lost 2 bases, with 6 bases spanning the gap. The CDR3 is 12 amino acids. This chain's CDR3 is CASSGQNYGYTF. In nucleotides, the CDR3 is TGTGCCAGCAGCGGTCAGAACTATGGCTACACCTTC.